The rows below give T cell receptor beta chains drawn from one sample of a study of blood T cell repertoires in COVID-19. Produced via immunoSEQ multiplex PCR; TCRdb's table is partial and in-frame only. Among a few hundred thousand clones listed, roughly nine tenths were seen once. The sample consisted of peripheral blood. The receptors come from a woman younger than 45 with COVID-19, enrolled during active disease. CDR3s include the opening cysteine and the closing phenylalanine or tryptophan. D genes are given only for firm matches. Some rows have no size entry. The others give once, few or many, or a class for an expanded clone.

j_call clone_size d_call v_call cdr3_aa cdr3_nt
TRBJ1-1 - - TRBV27 CASSLTAGTEAFF TGTGCCAGCAGTTTAACGGCGGGCACTGAAGCTTTCTTT
TRBJ1-4 - TRBD1 TRBV4-1 CASSQDGTGGDEKLFF TGCGCCAGCAGCCAAGACGGAACAGGGGGCGATGAAAAACTGTTTTTT
TRBJ2-2 - TRBD2 TRBV9 CASSPRLAGVAGELFF TGTGCCAGCAGCCCTCGACTAGCGGGAGTAGCCGGGGAGCTGTTTTTT
TRBJ1-6 once - TRBV19 CASSMSPDSAHSPLHF TGTGCCAGTAGTATGTCCCCGGACAGCGCCCATTCACCCCTCCACTTT
TRBJ2-3 - TRBD1 TRBV15 CATSRTGGADTQYF TGTGCCACCAGCAGGACAGGGGGCGCAGATACGCAGTATTTT
TRBJ1-5 - - TRBV19 CASSITVWDQPQHF TGTGCCAGTAGTATTACAGTTTGGGATCAGCCCCAGCATTTT
TRBJ1-5 - - TRBV30 CAWNPTGIGQPQHF TGTGCCTGGAATCCCACAGGGATCGGTCAGCCCCAGCATTTT
TRBJ2-1 - TRBD2 TRBV5-6 CASSPGRGGYNEQFF TGTGCCAGCAGCCCCGGGAGGGGCGGGTACAATGAGCAGTTCTTC
TRBJ2-2 - - TRBV29-1 CSVATSPDTGELFF TGCAGCGTTGCTACTAGCCCCGACACCGGGGAGCTGTTTTTT
TRBJ2-6 - TRBD1 TRBV11-2 CASSSPTGGISGANVLTF TGTGCCAGCAGCTCCCCGACAGGGGGTATCTCTGGGGCCAACGTCCTGACTTTC
TRBJ1-1 - - TRBV5-3 CARRAAPIIYMNTEAFF TGTGCCAGAAGGGCGGCCCCAATTATCTACATGAACACTGAAGCTTTCTTT
TRBJ2-7 - - TRBV2 CASSERQVGEQYF TGTGCCAGCAGTGAGAGACAGGTTGGCGAGCAGTACTTC
TRBJ2-7 - - TRBV7-6 CASSSEAYEQYF TGTGCCAGCAGCTCGGAGGCTTACGAGCAGTACTTC
TRBJ2-3 - TRBD1 TRBV11-2 CASSMRTGGTDTQYF TGTGCCAGCAGCATGAGGACAGGGGGCACAGATACGCAGTATTTT
TRBJ1-2 - TRBD1 TRBV19 CATSTGRIDYGYTF TGTGCCACCTCGACAGGGAGGATTGACTATGGCTACACCTTC
TRBJ2-1 - TRBD2 TRBV4-1 CASSHGLALKNEQFF TGCGCCAGCAGCCACGGACTAGCGCTTAAGAATGAGCAGTTCTTC
TRBJ1-1 - - TRBV29-1 CSVVGGTEAFF TGCAGCGTTGTAGGCGGCACTGAAGCTTTCTTT
TRBJ2-1 few - TRBV15 CATSRDSGSGSHEQFF TGTGCCACCAGCAGAGATTCTGGTAGCGGATCCCATGAGCAGTTCTTC
TRBJ2-7 - TRBD1 TRBV2 CASSRDRGLYEQYF TGTGCCAGCAGTAGGGACAGGGGGCTCTACGAGCAGTACTTC
TRBJ2-1 - - TRBV7-9 CASSLEELPKGEFF TGTGCCAGCAGCTTAGAGGAGTTACCCAAGGGGGAGTTCTTC
TRBJ1-6 - - TRBV9 CASSSQGGNSPLHF TGTGCCAGCAGCTCACAGGGTGGCAATTCACCCCTCCACTTT
TRBJ2-1 - TRBD2 TRBV7-3 CASSLSRTSDEQFF TGTGCCAGCAGCTTATCGAGGACTAGCGATGAGCAGTTCTTC
TRBJ2-7 - - TRBV10-3 CAISESRVSYEQYF TGTGCCATCAGTGAGTCGCGGGTTTCCTACGAGCAGTACTTC